Listed below are T cell receptor beta chains from one sample, sequenced in a study of blood T cell repertoires in COVID-19. This table comes from immunoSEQ multiplex PCR, and its TCRdb copy is limited to in-frame clones, with some not included. Of approximately 250,000 clones listed, 84% are singletons. Sequences were obtained from peripheral blood. Receptors were obtained from a human donor in a cohort sampled during active COVID-19. Each CDR3 is given with its conserved first and last residue. A D gene is named only where the DNA matches it firmly. Clone size is given for some rows only: seen once, a few or many times, or a class if the clone is expanded.

clone_size: .; d_call: TRBD1; v_call: TRBV27; j_call: TRBJ2-1; cdr3_nt: TGTGCCAGCAGTCAACGAACCGGGACAGGGGTGAATGAGCAGTTCTTC; cdr3_aa: CASSQRTGTGVNEQFF
clone_size: once; d_call: .; v_call: TRBV12-3/TRBV12-4; j_call: TRBJ1-4; cdr3_nt: TGTGCCAGCAGTGCCAGGGGTGAAAAACTGTTTTTT; cdr3_aa: CASSARGEKLFF
clone_size: .; d_call: .; v_call: TRBV5-8; j_call: TRBJ1-5; cdr3_nt: TGTGCCAGCAGATCGATAAGGGGGGGGGAGGTTCAGCCCCAGCATTTT; cdr3_aa: CASRSIRGGEVQPQHF
clone_size: .; d_call: TRBD1; v_call: TRBV5-1; j_call: TRBJ2-7; cdr3_nt: TGCGCCAGCAGCTCACAGGGGACGAGCTCCTACGAGCAGTACTTC; cdr3_aa: CASSSQGTSSYEQYF
clone_size: .; d_call: TRBD2; v_call: TRBV6-5; j_call: TRBJ2-7; cdr3_nt: TGTGCCAGCAGTCCTCCCGGGACTAGTAGCGACGAGCAGTACTTC; cdr3_aa: CASSPPGTSSDEQYF
clone_size: .; d_call: TRBD1; v_call: TRBV6-5; j_call: TRBJ1-4; cdr3_nt: TGTGCCAGCAGCAAGGACAGGTCAACTAATGAAAAACTGTTTTTT; cdr3_aa: CASSKDRSTNEKLFF
clone_size: .; d_call: TRBD1; v_call: TRBV6-2/TRBV6-3; j_call: TRBJ1-5; cdr3_nt: TGTGCCAGCAGTTACGGGGACAGGGGGAATCAGCCCCAGCATTTT; cdr3_aa: CASSYGDRGNQPQHF
clone_size: .; d_call: TRBD2; v_call: TRBV5-8; j_call: TRBJ2-2; cdr3_nt: TGTGCCAGCAGCTTGAGACTAGCTGTCATGGGTACCGGGGAGCTGTTTTTT; cdr3_aa: CASSLRLAVMGTGELFF
clone_size: .; d_call: .; v_call: TRBV19; j_call: TRBJ1-1; cdr3_nt: TGTGCCAGTAGTATCCATCCTAAATGGGCGAACACTGAAGCTTTCTTT; cdr3_aa: CASSIHPKWANTEAFF
clone_size: .; d_call: TRBD1; v_call: TRBV15; j_call: TRBJ1-4; cdr3_nt: TGTGCCACCAGCAGCCCCGGGACAGAGAATGAAAAACTGTTTTTT; cdr3_aa: CATSSPGTENEKLFF
clone_size: few; d_call: TRBD1; v_call: TRBV29-1; j_call: TRBJ2-3; cdr3_nt: TGCAGCGTCGTGTTGGGACAGGGGTTGGCAGATACGCAGTATTTT; cdr3_aa: CSVVLGQGLADTQYF
clone_size: .; d_call: TRBD2; v_call: TRBV6-5; j_call: TRBJ2-7; cdr3_nt: TGTGCCAGCAGAGGACTAGCGGGGGGGCCCTACGAGCAGTACTTC; cdr3_aa: CASRGLAGGPYEQYF
clone_size: .; d_call: TRBD2; v_call: TRBV7-2; j_call: TRBJ2-5; cdr3_nt: TGTGCCAGCAGCCTAGGACTAGCGGGAGTGTCAGAGACCCAGTACTTC; cdr3_aa: CASSLGLAGVSETQYF
clone_size: .; d_call: TRBD1; v_call: TRBV5-1; j_call: TRBJ1-2; cdr3_nt: TGCGCCAGCAGCTTGGACAGGGGATTAGGCTATGGCTACACCTTC; cdr3_aa: CASSLDRGLGYGYTF
clone_size: .; d_call: .; v_call: TRBV5-6; j_call: TRBJ1-6; cdr3_nt: TGTGCCAGCAGCTTCGACAGCAAATCACCCCTCCACTTT; cdr3_aa: CASSFDSKSPLHF
clone_size: .; d_call: .; v_call: TRBV9; j_call: TRBJ2-7; cdr3_nt: TGTGCCAGCAGCCCCCACTTATCCTACGAGCAGTACTTC; cdr3_aa: CASSPHLSYEQYF
clone_size: .; d_call: .; v_call: TRBV3-1/TRBV3-2; j_call: TRBJ2-1; cdr3_nt: TGTGCCAGCAGCCAGGGGTATGGGGGGGGCGCCCCCTACAATGAGCAGTTCTTC; cdr3_aa: CASSQGYGGGAPYNEQFF
clone_size: once; d_call: TRBD1; v_call: TRBV11-2; j_call: TRBJ1-2; cdr3_nt: TGTGCCAGCAGCCCGGACAGGGCGCGAGGCTACACCTTC; cdr3_aa: CASSPDRARGYTF
clone_size: .; d_call: .; v_call: TRBV5-4; j_call: TRBJ2-1; cdr3_nt: TGTGCCAGCAGCTTGGGACTAGGAATCTACAATGAGCAGTTCTTC; cdr3_aa: CASSLGLGIYNEQFF
clone_size: .; d_call: TRBD1; v_call: TRBV5-8; j_call: TRBJ1-1; cdr3_nt: TGTGCCAGCAGCTTGGCAGGGGGCGAAGAAGCTTTCTTT; cdr3_aa: CASSLAGGEEAFF
clone_size: few; d_call: .; v_call: TRBV2; j_call: TRBJ1-1; cdr3_nt: TGTGCCAGCAGTTGGAGAAATCCGACTTCCCTGAACACTGAAGCTTTCTTT; cdr3_aa: CASSWRNPTSLNTEAFF
clone_size: .; d_call: TRBD1; v_call: TRBV10-2; j_call: TRBJ1-5; cdr3_nt: TGCGCCAGCAGTGAGTCAGGGGGCGGCAATCAGCCCCAGCATTTT; cdr3_aa: CASSESGGGNQPQHF
clone_size: .; d_call: .; v_call: TRBV5-1; j_call: TRBJ2-3; cdr3_nt: TGCGCCAGCAGCTTTAAAGTCGCGAGTACGCAGTATTTT; cdr3_aa: CASSFKVASTQYF
clone_size: .; d_call: TRBD1; v_call: TRBV6-5; j_call: TRBJ2-7; cdr3_nt: TGTGCCAGCAGTAGATTGGACAGGGGAGGGGACGAGCAGTACTTC; cdr3_aa: CASSRLDRGGDEQYF
clone_size: many; d_call: TRBD2; v_call: TRBV18; j_call: TRBJ2-7; cdr3_nt: TGTGCCAGCTCACCAACTAGCGGGGGGGCTCGAGAGCAGTACTTC; cdr3_aa: CASSPTSGGAREQYF
clone_size: .; d_call: TRBD1; v_call: TRBV6-5; j_call: TRBJ1-2; cdr3_nt: TGTGCCAGCAGTTACTCGACAGGGGGTGGCTACACCTTC; cdr3_aa: CASSYSTGGGYTF
clone_size: .; d_call: .; v_call: TRBV27; j_call: TRBJ2-7; cdr3_nt: TGTGCCAGCAGTTTATCGATTCACACGGGCTCCTACGAGCAGTACTTC; cdr3_aa: CASSLSIHTGSYEQYF
clone_size: .; d_call: .; v_call: TRBV7-2; j_call: TRBJ1-2; cdr3_nt: TGTGCCAGCAGCTTGACTGGGGGGATGTATGGCTACACCTTC; cdr3_aa: CASSLTGGMYGYTF
clone_size: .; d_call: .; v_call: TRBV27; j_call: TRBJ2-7; cdr3_nt: TGTGCCAGCAGTTTGACCCCGCGCCCCTACTTGAGGGAGCAGTACTTC; cdr3_aa: CASSLTPRPYLREQYF
clone_size: .; d_call: .; v_call: TRBV28; j_call: TRBJ2-5; cdr3_nt: TGTGCCAGCAGTCGGGGCGGGGTTGAGACCCAGTACTTC; cdr3_aa: CASSRGGVETQYF
clone_size: .; d_call: .; v_call: TRBV29-1; j_call: TRBJ1-1; cdr3_nt: TGCAGCGTTGAAGAGACACCGAACACTGAAGCTTTCTTT; cdr3_aa: CSVEETPNTEAFF
clone_size: .; d_call: TRBD2; v_call: TRBV4-2; j_call: TRBJ2-2; cdr3_nt: TGTGCCAGCAGCCAAGGAGCGGGACGCACCGGGGAGCTGTTTTTT; cdr3_aa: CASSQGAGRTGELFF
clone_size: .; d_call: .; v_call: TRBV7-8; j_call: TRBJ2-5; cdr3_nt: TGTGCCAGCAGCTTAGTTGTGCCCGGGAAGTTGTCCGGGAAGACCCAGTACTTC; cdr3_aa: CASSLVVPGKLSGKTQYF
clone_size: .; d_call: TRBD2; v_call: TRBV5-4; j_call: TRBJ2-5; cdr3_nt: TGTGCCAGCAGTATCGGACTAGCGGGAGAAGAGACCCAGTACTTC; cdr3_aa: CASSIGLAGEETQYF
clone_size: .; d_call: .; v_call: TRBV6-5; j_call: TRBJ1-2; cdr3_nt: TGTGCCAGCAGTTACTCCCGCGGGCCGGGGTACTATGGCTACACCTTC; cdr3_aa: CASSYSRGPGYYGYTF
clone_size: .; d_call: .; v_call: TRBV28; j_call: TRBJ2-7; cdr3_nt: TGTGCCAGCAGCCTACGGGGTTTCCGTGGCGAGCAGTACTTC; cdr3_aa: CASSLRGFRGEQYF
clone_size: once; d_call: .; v_call: TRBV10-3; j_call: TRBJ1-4; cdr3_nt: TGTGCCATCAGTGAGTCGACTGCAACTAATGAAAAACTGTTTTTT; cdr3_aa: CAISESTATNEKLFF
clone_size: .; d_call: .; v_call: TRBV5-4; j_call: TRBJ1-5; cdr3_nt: TGTGCCAGCAGCTTGGGGGGGGGAAATCAGCCCCAGCATTTT; cdr3_aa: CASSLGGGNQPQHF
clone_size: .; d_call: .; v_call: TRBV6-6; j_call: TRBJ2-5; cdr3_nt: TGTGCCAGCAGAGGCGCGGGGGCGAATCTGGAGACCCAGTACTTC; cdr3_aa: CASRGAGANLETQYF
clone_size: .; d_call: TRBD2; v_call: TRBV7-2; j_call: TRBJ2-1; cdr3_nt: TGTGCCAGCAGCTTCTCGAGCGGGGGCTATAATGAGCAGTTCTTC; cdr3_aa: CASSFSSGGYNEQFF
clone_size: .; d_call: TRBD2; v_call: TRBV9; j_call: TRBJ2-2; cdr3_nt: TGTGCCAGCAGCCCCCCAGGGCTAGCGGGAGTCACCGGGGAGCTGTTTTTT; cdr3_aa: CASSPPGLAGVTGELFF
clone_size: .; d_call: TRBD2; v_call: TRBV13; j_call: TRBJ2-2; cdr3_nt: TGTGCCAGCAGCTTAGTGGGGACTAGTACCGGGGAGCTGTTTTTT; cdr3_aa: CASSLVGTSTGELFF
clone_size: .; d_call: TRBD1; v_call: TRBV3-1/TRBV3-2; j_call: TRBJ1-1; cdr3_nt: TGTGCCAGCAGCCGAATAAGACAGGGAGCCCCTGAAGCTTTCTTT; cdr3_aa: CASSRIRQGAPEAFF
clone_size: .; d_call: .; v_call: TRBV27; j_call: TRBJ2-1; cdr3_nt: TGTGCCAGCAGTCCCTCGCACGGGGGAGGCTACAATGAGCAGTTCTTC; cdr3_aa: CASSPSHGGGYNEQFF
clone_size: .; d_call: TRBD2; v_call: TRBV6-6; j_call: TRBJ2-1; cdr3_nt: TGTGCCAGCACTAAGGCAGCGGGAGTCTTCGACAATGAGCAGTTCTTC; cdr3_aa: CASTKAAGVFDNEQFF
clone_size: .; d_call: .; v_call: TRBV7-8; j_call: TRBJ2-7; cdr3_nt: TGTGCCAGCAGCCCGACAGGTTACGAGCAGTACTTC; cdr3_aa: CASSPTGYEQYF
clone_size: .; d_call: .; v_call: TRBV29-1; j_call: TRBJ2-1; cdr3_nt: TGCAGCGCTAGGCTCTGGAGACAGAGCTCCTACAATGAGCAGTTCTTC; cdr3_aa: CSARLWRQSSYNEQFF
clone_size: .; d_call: .; v_call: TRBV5-5; j_call: TRBJ2-3; cdr3_nt: TGTGCCAGCAGCTTGGGGTCCTACACAGATACGCAGTATTTT; cdr3_aa: CASSLGSYTDTQYF
clone_size: .; d_call: .; v_call: TRBV28; j_call: TRBJ2-2; cdr3_nt: TGTGCCAGCAGTTTAGGGGGGTGGACCGGGGAGCTGTTTTTT; cdr3_aa: CASSLGGWTGELFF
clone_size: few; d_call: .; v_call: TRBV25-1; j_call: TRBJ2-7; cdr3_nt: TGTGCCAGCAGTCCATCGGGCAGGGTCTACGAGCAGTACTTC; cdr3_aa: CASSPSGRVYEQYF
clone_size: .; d_call: .; v_call: TRBV6-4; j_call: TRBJ2-2; cdr3_nt: TGTGCCAGCAGTAGACAGGCGAACACCGGGGAGCTGTTTTTT; cdr3_aa: CASSRQANTGELFF
clone_size: .; d_call: .; v_call: TRBV19; j_call: TRBJ2-1; cdr3_nt: TGTGCCAGTAGTATCACTGAGGGTGGGGGGTACAATGAGCAGTTCTTC; cdr3_aa: CASSITEGGGYNEQFF
clone_size: .; d_call: .; v_call: TRBV3-1/TRBV3-2; j_call: TRBJ1-1; cdr3_nt: TGTGCCAGCAGCCAAAGCTGGGTGGGGAAAAGGGGTGAAGCTTTCTTT; cdr3_aa: CASSQSWVGKRGEAFF
clone_size: .; d_call: .; v_call: TRBV18; j_call: TRBJ2-7; cdr3_nt: TGTGCCAGCTCACCATCGACAGGCACCTCCTACGAGCAGTACTTC; cdr3_aa: CASSPSTGTSYEQYF
clone_size: few; d_call: TRBD1; v_call: TRBV19; j_call: TRBJ1-5; cdr3_nt: TGTGCCAGTAGTAGGCGACAGGGGGATCAGCCCCAGCATTTT; cdr3_aa: CASSRRQGDQPQHF
clone_size: .; d_call: TRBD1; v_call: TRBV25-1; j_call: TRBJ2-5; cdr3_nt: TGTGCCAGCACCCCGCGGGGACAGGGGCAAGAGACCCAGTACTTC; cdr3_aa: CASTPRGQGQETQYF
clone_size: .; d_call: .; v_call: TRBV5-8; j_call: TRBJ2-7; cdr3_nt: TGTGCCAGCAGCTTGGGACGGGGGGCTTACGACGAGCAGTACTTC; cdr3_aa: CASSLGRGAYDEQYF
clone_size: once; d_call: TRBD2; v_call: TRBV3-1/TRBV3-2; j_call: TRBJ2-1; cdr3_nt: TGTGCCAGCAGCCAAGGCCCCCCGGGACTAGCGGGGGGTTCCTACAATGAGCAGTTCTTC; cdr3_aa: CASSQGPPGLAGGSYNEQFF
clone_size: .; d_call: TRBD1; v_call: TRBV18; j_call: TRBJ2-7; cdr3_nt: TGTGCCAGCTCACCCGCGGGACAGGCAAGCTACGAGCAGTACTTC; cdr3_aa: CASSPAGQASYEQYF